This T cell receptor (beta chain) was recorded in a study of human T cells and chemical hapten exposure. Study in general: Patients were given diphenylcyclopropenone on the scalp weekly across the roughly 25-week study. Alopecia areata, totalis and universalis patients, mostly female, were included. Patch tests delivered 0.01% DPC to the upper back and were evaluated at 6 days.

Germline assignment: CDR1 GTSNPN and CDR2 SVGIG (reference sequence). The CDR3 runs 12 residues. V was clipped by 4 bases and J by 13 bases, with 17 bases between them. Time point given: patch test 2, 6 weeks after DPC sensitization. Documented treatment: therapeutic diphenylcyclopropenone sensitization with weekly scalp DPC. Patients had alopecia, were aged 18 to 70, and were not pregnant. This clonotype was found many times. MiXCR, run by TCRdb on the RACE reads, gives a single entry per CDR3 protein. The sample includes 89,000 or so distinct CDR3 sequences, about 6.6% seen only once; the top ten take under 1.5%.

This chain joins TRBV30 and TRBJ2-1, with D perhaps assigned TRBD1 or TRBD2 (5 bases each). This specimen was whole blood, taken in connection with sensitization to the hapten diphenylcyclopropenone (DPC). The sequence was obtained from a woman aged 25 to 39 with alopecia areata. Some clones in this sample may be carry-over from other donors' samples. CDR3 residues: CAWTIGADNQFF. CDR3 nucleotides: TGTGCCTGGACTATCGGGGCGGATAATCAGTTCTTC. Using reference TRBV30 and TRBJ2-1 for the parts outside the CDR3, the full variable domain is SQTIHQWPATLVQPVGSPLSLECTVEGTSNPNLYWYRQAAGRGLQLLFYSVGIGQISSEVPQNLSASRPQDRQFILSSKKLLLSDSGFYLCAWTIGADNQFFGPGTRLTVL.